These 15 T cell receptor beta chains were all obtained from the same sample, sequenced in a study of T-cell reconstitution after alpha-beta-depleted transplantation in children. This sample's TCRbeta library carried unique molecular identifier barcodes. One entry per CDR3 protein results from TCRdb running MiXCR on the PCR reads. The sample has some 530,000 distinct CDR3 sequences; 12% are singletons. This specimen consisted of PBMCs from the stem cell graft donor, obtained from the stem cell graft. All receptors come from a human donor who donated a stem cell graft to a child with combined immunodeficiency.

V is TRBV7-9 and J is TRBJ2-7; 7 nucleotides match TRBD1. This CDR3 region has 13 residues. Germline CDR1 reads SEHNR; CDR2 reads FQNEAQ (reference sequence). V lost 9 bases and J lost 3; bases outside the gene matches: 8. CDR3 amino acids: CASNDRVGYEQYF. Written as DNA, the CDR3 is TGTGCCAGTAATGACAGGGTGGGCTACGAGCAGTACTTC.

This clonotype was picked up a small number of times. This sequence joins TRBV6-1 and TRBJ2-7; perhaps D is TRBD1 or TRBD2 (5 bases each). Per the germline V gene, CDR1 is MNHNS and CDR2 is SASEGT. The CDR3 sequence is 13 residues long. Trimming left V 6 bases short and J 3 bases short, with 12 bases between. CDR3 coding DNA: TGTGCCAGCAGGACCACTGGGGGCTACGAGCAGTACTTC. This translates into CASRTTGGYEQYF.

This rearrangement joins TRBV7-9 to TRBJ2-1; D possibly uses TRBD1 or TRBD2 (5 bases each). The germline V gene has CDR1 SEHNR and CDR2 FQNEAQ (reference sequence). Trimming removed 1 base from V and 8 bases from J, with 12 bases in between. The CDR3 is 14 amino acids. The DNA of the CDR3 is TGTGCCAGCAGCTTAGTGGGGGTCTTCCATGAGCAGTTCTTC. As protein: CASSLVGVFHEQFF.

The sample holds many counts of this clonotype. In DNA form, the CDR3 reads TGTGCCAGCAGTTACCCGGGACTTGAAGCTTTCTTT. Translating gives CASSYPGLEAFF. The rearrangement joins TRBV6-5 to TRBJ1-1; weak D call: TRBD1 (5 bases). This CDR3 contains 12 residues. From germline, CDR1 is MNHEY and CDR2 SVGAGI. The V end lost 2 bases, the J end lost 7 bases, and 8 bases lay between the germline ends.

This clonotype was picked up many times. The chain carries TRBV5-1 and TRBJ2-1; D is undetermined. Germline-derived CDR1 and CDR2 are SGHRS and YFSETQ. Trimming shortened V by 1 base and J by 0 bases, and 17 bases separated the two germline ends. This CDR3 has 18 amino acids. The chain's CDR3 is CASSLSPHPQSSYNEQFF. As DNA, the CDR3 is TGCGCCAGCAGCTTGTCCCCACACCCCCAGAGCTCCTACAATGAGCAGTTCTTC. Using reference TRBV5-1 and TRBJ2-1 for the parts outside the CDR3, the full variable domain is KAGVTQTPRYLIKTRGQQVTLSCSPISGHRSVSWYQQTPGQGLQFLFEYFSETQRNKGNFPGRFSGRQFSNSRSEMNVSTLELGDSALYLCASSLSPHPQSSYNEQFFGPGTRLTVL.

This clonotype was counted between two and nine times. V usage is TRBV5-1 and J usage is TRBJ1-1; perhaps TRBD1 as D (6 bases). Germline-derived CDR1 and CDR2 are SGHRS and YFSETQ. The CDR3 is made up of 16 amino acids. V was cut by 5 bases and J by 5 bases, with 22 bases left in between. CDR3 DNA sequence: TGCGCCAGCAGGAGAGGAACAGGGTCAGGTAGGACTGAAGCTTTCTTT. Its translation: CASRRGTGSGRTEAFF.

This clonotype was observed many times. The V gene is TRBV29-1, the J gene TRBJ1-5; D call uncertain. Trimming pared 4 bases from V and 2 bases from J, leaving 9 bases between. This CDR3 region has 13 residues. Germline V gene lookup returns CDR1 SQVTM and CDR2 ANQGSEA. CDR3 in amino acids: CSVAGNGNQPQHF. The DNA for the CDR3 is TGCAGCGTTGCCGGGAATGGCAATCAGCCCCAGCATTTT.

The chain carries TRBV20-1 and TRBJ1-1, with a possible D match to TRBD1 (5 bases). Trimming removed 5 bases at V and 2 bases at J, with 12 bases between. The CDR3 totals 13 residues. Germline CDR1 is DFQATT and CDR2 is SNEGSKA (reference sequence). The CDR3 reads CSARGPFNTEAFF. The CDR3 coding sequence is TGCAGTGCTCGGGGACCTTTTAACACTGAAGCTTTCTTT.

This clonotype was counted many times. The rearrangement joins TRBV25-1 to TRBJ2-2; possible D gene TRBD2, 6 bases. V was cut by 5 bases and J by 6 bases, with 13 bases left in between. CDR1 MGHDK and CDR2 SYGVNS come from the germline V gene. This CDR3 comprises 14 residues. The CDR3 protein is CASSISGGPGELFF. CDR3 nucleotides: TGTGCCAGCAGTATATCCGGGGGACCCGGGGAGCTGTTTTTT.

This clonotype turned up a few times. The CDR3 is CASSHGGSNTGELFF. DNA of the CDR3: TGTGCCAGCAGCCACGGGGGGTCGAACACCGGGGAGCTGTTTTTT. The chain combines TRBV12-3 or TRBV12-4 with TRBJ2-2; 7 positions agree with TRBD2. This CDR3 has 15 amino acids. The J segment lost 0 bases and the V segment lost 6 bases, leaving 4 bases of the junction unmatched.

The chain has TRBV20-1 and TRBJ1-5; perhaps TRBD1 as D (5 bases). Per the germline V gene, CDR1 is DFQATT and CDR2 is SNEGSKA (reference sequence). Trimming stripped 1 base from V and 0 bases from J, with 13 bases between. This CDR3 has 16 amino acids. CDR3 residues: CSARAPGDHSNQPQHF. The CDR3 DNA reads as TGCAGTGCTAGAGCCCCGGGGGACCATAGCAATCAGCCCCAGCATTTT.

V gene TRBV5-6 combines with J gene TRBJ2-5; TRBD2 is a possible D gene (7 bases). This CDR3 has 16 residues. Germline lookup yields CDR1 SGHDT and CDR2 YYEEEE. V shed 2 bases and J shed 5 bases, with 19 bases lying between them. The CDR3 coding sequence is TGTGCCAGCAGCTTTCTAGTGCGGGGGCTCTGGGAGACCCAGTACTTC. Translated: CASSFLVRGLWETQYF.

Many counts were recorded for this clonotype. V is TRBV12-3 or TRBV12-4 and J is TRBJ2-2; TRBD1 agrees at 9 bases. The length of the CDR3 is 14 residues. V shed 4 bases, J shed 7 bases, and the junction held 4 bases outside the gene matches. The CDR3 loop is CASSSTGGIGELFF. The DNA of the CDR3 is TGTGCCAGCAGTTCTACAGGGGGCATCGGGGAGCTGTTTTTT.

This clonotype was seen only a few times. The chain recombines TRBV10-3 with TRBJ1-2; TRBD1 agrees at 8 bases. CDR3 length: 16 residues. From germline, CDR1 is ENHRY and CDR2 SYGVKD. V lost 2 bases, J lost 3 bases, and 8 bases stayed unmatched. As DNA, the CDR3 is TGTGCCATCAGTGAGCTTTGGCAGGGGGCTGACTATGGCTACACCTTC. Protein product: CAISELWQGADYGYTF.

This chain links TRBV6-1 with TRBJ2-5; 12 nucleotides agree with TRBD2. This CDR3 is 15 amino acids long. CDR1 is MNHNS and CDR2 is SASEGT in the germline V gene. V was pared by 5 bases and J by 5 bases, with 6 bases of the junction left unmatched. The CDR3: CASSRTSGRPETQYF. CDR3 sequence (DNA): TGTGCCAGCAGTCGAACTAGCGGGAGGCCGGAGACCCAGTACTTC.